The rows below give T cell receptor beta chains drawn from one sample of a study of cytomegalovirus exposure and HLA in healthy donors. Method: immunoSEQ multiplex PCR; TCRdb's copy keeps in-frame clones and lacks some. This table holds some 170,000 clones, roughly 79% found once. The sample was PBMCs. Receptor source: a male donor in good health and CMV-seronegative. CDR3s include the opening cysteine and the closing phenylalanine or tryptophan. The order of the fields is D gene, V gene, J gene, clone size, CDR3 DNA, CDR3 protein. The D gene is left open where the match is weak. Size values are once, few and many counts, or a class for expanded clones, and some rows have none.

TRBD1,TRBV6-6,TRBJ2-7,few,TGTGCCAGCAGTTACTCGGGACAGTCCTACGAGCAGTACTTC,CASSYSGQSYEQYF
TRBD1,TRBV2,TRBJ1-2,.,TGTGCCAGCAGGGGACAGGGTGGGGTGGGTGGCTACACCTTC,CASRGQGGVGGYTF
TRBD1,TRBV6-6,TRBJ2-1,.,TGTGCCAGCAGTGCAGACAGGGAAAGGAAACATGAGCAGTTCTTC,CASSADRERKHEQFF
.,TRBV7-9,TRBJ2-7,.,TGTGCCAGCAGCCCAATCTCCTACGAGCAGTACTTC,CASSPISYEQYF
TRBD1,TRBV15,TRBJ1-5,few,TGTGCCACCAGCAGCCGACTCCGGGACAGGGACCTTCAGCCCCAGCATTTT,CATSSRLRDRDLQPQHF
.,TRBV30,TRBJ1-6,once,TGTGCCTGGAGTAGGCGGAGCTCCTATAATTCACCCCTCCACTTT,CAWSRRSSYNSPLHF
.,TRBV15,TRBJ1-1,.,TGTGCCACCAGCATCCGACAGCCCTCAATTAATGAAGCTTTCTTT,CATSIRQPSINEAFF
TRBD2,TRBV6-5,TRBJ2-4,.,TGTGCCAGCAGTTACTCGACTAGCAAGGCCAAAAACATTCAGTACTTC,CASSYSTSKAKNIQYF
TRBD1,TRBV2,TRBJ2-3,.,TGTGCCAGCAGTGGGTGGGACAGGAGCACAGATACGCAGTATTTT,CASSGWDRSTDTQYF
TRBD2,TRBV28,TRBJ2-1,once,TGTGCCAGCAGGTTGACTAGCGGGCTTGCGAATGAGCAGTTCTTC,CASRLTSGLANEQFF
TRBD1,TRBV7-3,TRBJ2-3,few,TGTGCCAGCAGCTCCATTTCACAGGGGACAGATACGCAGTATTTT,CASSSISQGTDTQYF
.,TRBV7-2,TRBJ2-7,.,TGTGCCAGCAGCTTAATAGGACTAACCACCCAGTTCCACTACGAGCAGTACTTC,CASSLIGLTTQFHYEQYF
TRBD1,TRBV6-5,TRBJ2-7,.,TGTGCCAGCAGTTACTCCGGGACAGCCTACGAGCAGTACTTC,CASSYSGTAYEQYF
TRBD2,TRBV4-1,TRBJ2-3,.,TGCGCCAGCAGCCAAGTAAGACTAGCGGGAGTATTCTCTAGCACAGATACGCAGTATTTT,CASSQVRLAGVFSSTDTQYF
.,TRBV29-1,TRBJ2-6,.,TGCAGCGTTGTATCACCCCACGGCGGTTTTTCTGGGGCCAACGTCCTGACTTTC,CSVVSPHGGFSGANVLTF
.,TRBV25-1,TRBJ2-3,.,TGTGCCAGCAGTGATGGAGGTTCTAGCACAGATACGCAGTATTTT,CASSDGGSSTDTQYF
.,TRBV28,TRBJ1-2,.,TGTGCCAGCAGTTTTCCGTTCGAGCTAGGCTACACCTTC,CASSFPFELGYTF
TRBD2,TRBV29-1,TRBJ2-1,.,TGCAGCGTCGCGAGTCTTGCGGGAGATTACAATGAGCAGTTCTTC,CSVASLAGDYNEQFF
TRBD2,TRBV28,TRBJ2-1,.,TGTGCCAGCAGTTCCATTAGCGGGAGGGCCGTTTTTGAGCAGTTCTTC,CASSSISGRAVFEQFF
TRBD2,TRBV5-1,TRBJ2-1,.,TGCGCCAGCAGCTTGGCACTAGCGGGGGAGGCGCGGTTCTTC,CASSLALAGEARFF
.,TRBV7-9,TRBJ2-1,.,TGTGCCAGCAGCCTACAGTACAATGAGCAGTTCTTC,CASSLQYNEQFF
TRBD2,TRBV10-2,TRBJ2-1,.,TGCGCCAGCACTGGAGCCGGGAGGGGTGCCGTGGGGTCCTACAATGAGCAGTTCTTC,CASTGAGRGAVGSYNEQFF
.,TRBV19,TRBJ1-2,few,TGTGCCAGTGGGGAGGGCTACACCTTC,CASGEGYTF
.,TRBV6-5,TRBJ2-7,.,TGTGCCAGCAGTTACTCGACTGGCGGGGCGACCTACGAGCAGTACTTC,CASSYSTGGATYEQYF
.,TRBV7-9,TRBJ1-1,once,TGTGCCAGCAGCTTAGCGCTGTCTTCCGAGGGCACTGAAGCTTTCTTT,CASSLALSSEGTEAFF
TRBD1,TRBV28,TRBJ1-1,.,TGTGCCAGCAGGGGGACAGGGGAAACTGAAGCTTTCTTT,CASRGTGETEAFF
.,TRBV6-5,TRBJ2-3,.,TGTGCCAGCAGTTCAGTGACAACGCAGTATTTT,CASSSVTTQYF
TRBD1,TRBV4-3,TRBJ2-1,once,TGCGCCAGCAGCCAAGATCACAGGGGTCGATTGGTGATCTTC,CASSQDHRGRLVIF
.,TRBV30,TRBJ1-5,.,TGTGCCTGGAGTGCCCTCAGGATGCCCCAGCATTTT,CAWSALRMPQHF
TRBD2,TRBV30,TRBJ2-4,.,TGTGCCTGGAGGGATCCGGGACTAGGACGCCAGTACTTC,CAWRDPGLGRQYF
TRBD2,TRBV19,TRBJ2-7,few,TGTGCCAGTGGTGACGGGGGGACCTACGAGCAGTACTTC,CASGDGGTYEQYF
TRBD2,TRBV30,TRBJ2-1,.,TGTGCCTGGAGTGCAGCGGGAGGGCTAATCGGAATGAAGCAGTTCTTC,CAWSAAGGLIGMKQFF
.,TRBV4-2,TRBJ2-1,.,TGTGCCAGCAGCCTCCAAGGGGGGGAGACCTTCAATGAGCAGTTCTTC,CASSLQGGETFNEQFF
.,TRBV7-2,TRBJ1-5,few,TGTGCCAGCAGCTTATTCTCCTCGGGGAATCAGCCCCAGCATTTT,CASSLFSSGNQPQHF
.,TRBV19,TRBJ2-1,once,TGTGCCAGTAGTATTGGTTCGGGGTACAATGAGCAGTTCTTC,CASSIGSGYNEQFF
.,TRBV19,TRBJ2-5,.,TGTGCCAGTAGTATTCGGACAGCACGGGAGACCCAGTACTTC,CASSIRTARETQYF
.,TRBV7-2,TRBJ2-7,.,TGTGCCAGCAGCTATAAAACAGACTCCTACGAGCAGTACTTC,CASSYKTDSYEQYF
.,TRBV9,TRBJ2-7,.,TGTGCCAGCAGCGTAGGGCCAGGGTCCTACGAGCAGTACTTC,CASSVGPGSYEQYF
TRBD1,TRBV6-5,TRBJ1-2,.,TGTGCCAGCAGTTACCAAAAGACAGGGGGTGACTATGGCTACACCTTC,CASSYQKTGGDYGYTF
TRBD1,TRBV7-8,TRBJ1-5,.,TGTGCCAGCAGCCTCCGGACAGGGGGGAGCAATCAGCCCCAGCATTTT,CASSLRTGGSNQPQHF
TRBD1,TRBV28,TRBJ1-3,.,TGTGCCAGCAGTTCTTACCGGGACAGGGCCTTCTTTTTAGGAAACACCATATATTTT,CASSSYRDRAFFLGNTIYF
TRBD2,TRBV4-2,TRBJ2-1,.,TGTGCCAGCAGCCAAGTACTAGCGGTTACCTACAATGAGCAGTTCTTC,CASSQVLAVTYNEQFF
.,TRBV5-4,TRBJ1-5,.,TGTGCCAGCAGCGCCTATAATCAGCCCCAGCATTTT,CASSAYNQPQHF
TRBD1,TRBV6-5,TRBJ2-1,.,TGTGCCAGCAGCCGATACAGGGGTGGTTACAATGAGCAGTTCTTC,CASSRYRGGYNEQFF
TRBD2,TRBV7-3,TRBJ2-1,.,TGTGCCAGCAGCTTAACGGGTGTGCCGGGGGGGCTGGGAGAGCAGTTCTTC,CASSLTGVPGGLGEQFF
.,TRBV28,TRBJ2-7,once,TGTGCCAGCAGTTCCTTCAGGGGGGCCTCCTCCTACGAGCAGTACTTC,CASSSFRGASSYEQYF
.,TRBV5-1,TRBJ2-7,once,TGCGCCAGCAGCTTGGCAGGCCAGGGTCTTGGCGAGCAGTACTTC,CASSLAGQGLGEQYF
.,TRBV30,TRBJ2-7,.,TGTGCCTGGAGTTTGGGGGCCTTATCCGAGCAGTACTTC,CAWSLGALSEQYF
.,TRBV7-8,TRBJ1-5,.,TGTGCCAGCAGCTTTCAAAGGGGAGGCCAGCCCCAGCATTTT,CASSFQRGGQPQHF
TRBD2,TRBV7-3,TRBJ2-3,few,TGTGCCAGCAGCCCTGGGACTAGGCCAGATACGCAGTATTTT,CASSPGTRPDTQYF
TRBD1,TRBV28,TRBJ1-2,.,TGTGCCTCTCGTCTACAGGGGGCGGGCTATGGCTACACCTTC,CASRLQGAGYGYTF
TRBD2,TRBV11-2,TRBJ2-7,.,TGTGCCAGCAGCCTAGGACTAGGGGATTCTAGCTCCTACGAGCAGTACTTC,CASSLGLGDSSSYEQYF
.,TRBV5-4,TRBJ1-2,.,TGTGCCAGCAGCTTGGGACTGCCCTATGGCTACACCTTC,CASSLGLPYGYTF